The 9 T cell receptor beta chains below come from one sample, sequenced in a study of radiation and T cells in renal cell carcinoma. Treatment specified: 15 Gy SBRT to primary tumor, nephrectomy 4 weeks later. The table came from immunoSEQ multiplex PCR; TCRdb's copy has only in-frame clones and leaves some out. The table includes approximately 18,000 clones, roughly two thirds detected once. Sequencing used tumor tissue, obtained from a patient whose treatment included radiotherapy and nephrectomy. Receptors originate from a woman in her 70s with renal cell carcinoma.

In nucleotides, the CDR3 is TGTGCCAGCAGCGGACAGACCCTCAGCACAGATACGCAGTATTTT. Amino acid sequence: CASSGQTLSTDTQYF. The chain joins TRBV27 to TRBJ2-3, with D possibly TRBD1 on 6 matching bases. Trimming took off 6 bases at V and 0 bases at J, with 13 bases between the two ends. Germline CDR1 reads MNHEY; CDR2 reads SMNVEV (reference sequence). The CDR3 covers 15 residues.

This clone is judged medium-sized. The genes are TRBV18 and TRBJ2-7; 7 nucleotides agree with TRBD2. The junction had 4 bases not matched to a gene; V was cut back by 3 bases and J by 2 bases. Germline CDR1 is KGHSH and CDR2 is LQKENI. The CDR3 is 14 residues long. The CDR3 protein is CASSPQGGTYEQYF. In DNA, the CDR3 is TGTGCCAGCTCACCTCAGGGAGGGACCTACGAGCAGTACTTC. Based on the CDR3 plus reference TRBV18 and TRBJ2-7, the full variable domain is NAGVMQNPRHLVRRRGQEARLRCSPMKGHSHVYWYRQLPEEGLKFMVYLQKENIIDESGMPKERFSAEFPKEGPSILRIQQVVRGDSAAYFCASSPQGGTYEQYFGPGTRLTVT.

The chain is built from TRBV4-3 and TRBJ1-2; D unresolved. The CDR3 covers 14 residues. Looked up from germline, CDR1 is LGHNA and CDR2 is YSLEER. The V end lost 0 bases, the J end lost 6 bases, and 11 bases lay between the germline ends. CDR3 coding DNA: TGCGCCAGCAGCCAAGATACGGGCAACGATGGCTACACCTTC. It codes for CASSQDTGNDGYTF.

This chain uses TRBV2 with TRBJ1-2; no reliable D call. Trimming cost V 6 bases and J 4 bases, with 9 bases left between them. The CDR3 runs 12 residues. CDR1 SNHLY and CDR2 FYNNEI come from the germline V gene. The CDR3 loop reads CASRDVIYGYTF. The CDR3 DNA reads TGTGCCAGCAGGGACGTTATCTATGGCTACACCTTC.

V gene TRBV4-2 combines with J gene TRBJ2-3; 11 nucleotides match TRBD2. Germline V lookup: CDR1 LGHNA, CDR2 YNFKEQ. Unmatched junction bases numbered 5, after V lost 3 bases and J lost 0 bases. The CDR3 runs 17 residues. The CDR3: CASSQATSGVSTDTQYF. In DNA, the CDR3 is TGTGCCAGCAGCCAGGCGACTAGCGGGGTCAGCACAGATACGCAGTATTTT.

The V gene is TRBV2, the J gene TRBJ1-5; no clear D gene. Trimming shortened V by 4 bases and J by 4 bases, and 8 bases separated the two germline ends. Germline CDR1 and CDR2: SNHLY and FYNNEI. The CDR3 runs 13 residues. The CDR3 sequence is CASSVDGNQPQHF. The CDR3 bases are TGTGCCAGCAGTGTGGACGGGAATCAGCCCCAGCATTTT.

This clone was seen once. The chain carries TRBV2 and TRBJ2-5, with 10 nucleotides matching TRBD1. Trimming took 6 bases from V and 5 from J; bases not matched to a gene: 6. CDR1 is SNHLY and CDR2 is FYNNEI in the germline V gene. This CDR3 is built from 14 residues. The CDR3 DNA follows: TGTGCCAGCAGCCGGGACAGGGGCAGGGAGACCCAGTACTTC. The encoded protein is CASSRDRGRETQYF.

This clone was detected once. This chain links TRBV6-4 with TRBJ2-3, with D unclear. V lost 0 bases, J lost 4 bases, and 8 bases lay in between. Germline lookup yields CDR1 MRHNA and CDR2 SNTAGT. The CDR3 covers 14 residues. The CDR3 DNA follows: TGTGCCAGCAGTGACTCGGGCACTGCAGATACGCAGTATTTT. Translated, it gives CASSDSGTADTQYF.

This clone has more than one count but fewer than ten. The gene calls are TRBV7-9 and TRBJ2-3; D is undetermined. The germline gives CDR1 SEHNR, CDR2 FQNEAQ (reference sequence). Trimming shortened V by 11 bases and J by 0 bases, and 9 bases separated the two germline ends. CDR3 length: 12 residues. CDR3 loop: CAGLPSTDTQYF. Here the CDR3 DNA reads TGTGCCGGTTTACCTAGCACAGATACGCAGTATTTT.